The source of this T cell receptor (beta chain) is a study of tumor-infiltrating lymphocytes in primary liver carcinoma (dated by TCRdb to about 2017). Background for the entire study: The five patients, three men and two women aged 30 to 69 years, had hepatocellular carcinoma (four) or combined HCC and intrahepatic cholangiocarcinoma (one). The tumors of the five patients were staged as T1-T3 N0M0, with maximum diameters ranging from roughly 4 to 11 cm. Roughly 3.5 to 7.5 million productive TCRbeta reads were obtained per sample, and no significant difference in read depth was found between tissue types. For each liver tumor, the study sampled five regions along with adjacent normal tissue and blood, and applied TCRbeta repertoire sequencing, expression microarrays and whole-exome sequencing. A total of roughly 35 specimens from 5 patients, comprising approximately 25 tumor regions, 5 adjacent noncancerous liver tissues and 5 peripheral blood samples, were covered by TCRbeta repertoire sequencing. Technical replicate repertoires showed high reproducibility, with mean shared-clone rates around 0.9 and correlation coefficients above 0.95.

Via the germline V gene, CDR1 is SGHDN and CDR2 FVKESK. Measured from the cysteine to the phenylalanine, the CDR3 is 14 residues long. The kept DNA is CDR3 alone, 42 bases in frame from the first base. Points on this clonotype: Its antigen target is currently unknown. At one boundary the junction diverges from the germline segment, which might be a read error.

Total RNA and DNA were co-extracted from about 20-30 mg of bulk tissue with the AllPrep DNA/RNA mini kit, without cell sorting. Four to six patients with histopathologically diagnosed primary liver carcinoma underwent surgical resection in China between November 2015 and 2016. At the time of sampling, the patients were treatment-naive and had chronic HBV infection. Fresh tumor and adjacent tissue pieces were bisected; one half was stored in RNAlater at -80°C, the other sent for histology. A constant-region primer and ProtoScript II reverse transcriptase were used to reverse-transcribe TCRbeta-specific cDNA from roughly 0.5 ug total RNA. Three nested multiplex PCR rounds, following a slightly modified ARM-PCR procedure, were used to build the TCRbeta libraries. Multiplex TRBV1-TRBV30 forward primers and a Cbeta reverse primer were used in the first two PCR rounds, each of which was run for around 10 cycles. A final 25-cycle PCR with Deep VentR polymerase added sample barcodes and Illumina adapters. Before sequencing, amplicons of 200-500 bp were gel-purified using a QIAquick gel extraction kit. The TCRbeta amplicons were sequenced with 250-bp paired-end reads on an Illumina HiSeq 2500. In the paper's pipeline: Trimmomatic v0.33 was used to quality-trim the reads, and FLASH v1.2.11 was used to merge paired reads so that full CDR3 sequences could be recovered. MiGEC v1.2.1b assigned V, D and J germline segments to the rearranged TCRbeta sequences. Clonotype statistics and Shannon-Wiener diversity indices were computed with VDJtools v1.0.0. To cut down on sampling bias, every analysis after diversity analysis relied on just the 250 most abundant clonotypes from each sample. Through fastp at Q25 and MiXCR, TCRdb rebuilt clones from the public reads, retaining in-frame beta chains. All rows with the same CDR3 protein become a single entry with the most common DNA and genes. For this entry, the V and J calls and clone size follow TCRdb and not the study's own pipeline. The sample records approximately 37,000 distinct CDR3 sequences, around 75% of which are singletons. The top ten clones comprise more than 35% of the sample.

Results the study describes overall, beyond this receptor: The study included only a handful of patients, and the authors note findings should be validated in a larger study. Because the samples were bulk and unsorted, CD4+ and CD8+ T cell repertoires could not be compared. Consistent with antigen-driven expansion, pairs of tumor regions showed higher repertoire overlap (mean roughly 36%) than either tumor-adjacent pairs (about 17%) or tumor-blood pairs (about 14%). The top 250 clones made up a significantly larger repertoire fraction in tumors than in blood (p = 0.039). Only the TCR beta chain was sequenced, which likely underestimates true repertoire diversity because unpaired alpha chains were not captured.

The sequence derives from a man in his forties or fifties with primary liver carcinoma and hepatitis B virus infection. Sample: tumor-adjacent normal liver tissue. The sequence joins TRBV14 to TRBJ2-1, with the D gene uncertain. The DNA sequence is as follows: TGTACCAGCAGCCCGAGAGTTTTTGGCAATGAGCTGTTCTTC. It encodes CTSSPRVFGNELFF.